This entry lists 8 T cell receptor beta chains sequenced from one sample in a study of shared clonotypes between healthy human individuals. The table came from immunoSEQ multiplex PCR; TCRdb's copy has only in-frame clones and leaves some out. This sample yields more than 500,000 clones, of which 90% to 95% are seen a single time; over 0.1% belongs to the top ten. Positively selected for CCR7, the CD45RO-negative cells used as naive CD8 cells excluded terminally differentiated effector memory CD45RA+ cells. The sample taken for sequencing was naive CD8+ T cells sorted from blood. The origin of the receptors is a woman aged 25 to 39 in good health.

This clone was observed a single time. The V gene is TRBV29-1, the J gene TRBJ2-7; 8 bases fit TRBD1. CDR3 length equals 15 residues. The germline V gene has CDR1 SQVTM and CDR2 ANQGSEA. V gave up 1 base and J gave up 1 base; unmatched junction bases: 6. CDR3 amino acids: CSVEGGTGESYEQYF. The CDR3 nucleotides read TGCAGCGTTGAAGGCGGGACAGGCGAATCCTACGAGCAGTACTTC.

The chain links TRBV5-4 to TRBJ2-7, with TRBD1 as a possible D gene (5 bases). Germline loops: CDR1 SGHNT, CDR2 YYREEE (reference sequence). This CDR3 contains 12 residues. V lost 4 bases to trimming and J lost 5 bases, with 10 bases between them. CDR3 DNA sequence: TGTGCCAGCAGCCCTCAGGGTGACGAGCAGTACTTC. Translation: CASSPQGDEQYF. Using reference TRBV5-4 and TRBJ2-7 for the parts outside the CDR3, the full variable domain is ETGVTQSPTHLIKTRGQQVTLRCSSQSGHNTVSWYQQALGQGPQFIFQYYREEENGRGNFPPRFSGLQFPNYSSELNVNALELDDSALYLCASSPQGDEQYFGPGTRLTVT.

The table lists this clone with a count of one. The rearrangement joins TRBV27 to TRBJ1-2; D not certain. There are 13 residues in the CDR3. Germline V CDR1 and CDR2: MNHEY, SMNVEV (reference sequence). Trimming took off 3 bases at V and 8 bases at J, with 13 bases between the two ends. The CDR3 reads CASSFNGISGYTF. In nucleotides, the CDR3 is TGTGCCAGCAGTTTTAATGGGATCAGCGGCTACACCTTC.

V gene TRBV2 combines with J gene TRBJ2-7, with D maybe TRBD2 (6 bases). The CDR3 covers 13 residues. CDR1 is SNHLY, CDR2 FYNNEI, per germline. V dropped 4 bases and J dropped 2 bases, with 9 bases sitting between them. CDR3 loop: CASSGLATYEQYF. CDR3 DNA sequence: TGTGCCAGCAGTGGGCTAGCGACCTACGAGCAGTACTTC.

The V and J genes are TRBV30 and TRBJ2-7; D not resolved. Germline-derived CDR1 and CDR2 are GTSNPN and SVGIG (reference sequence). Trimming stripped 3 bases from V and 0 bases from J, with 3 bases between. The CDR3 consists of 11 residues. CDR3 in DNA: TGTGCCTGGAGAAGCTCCTACGAGCAGTACTTC. Protein product: CAWRSSYEQYF.

The count of this clone is one. The chain carries TRBV5-4 and TRBJ2-1; D call uncertain. This CDR3 is built from 12 residues. The germline V and J ends were trimmed by 4 bases and 8 bases, with 10 bases remaining between them. Per the germline V gene, CDR1 is SGHNT and CDR2 is YYREEE (reference sequence). The CDR3: CASSRYDHEQFF. CDR3 nucleotide sequence: TGTGCCAGCAGCCGTTACGACCATGAGCAGTTCTTC.

DNA for the CDR3: TGTGCCATCAGTGTAGTGGGATCGTCCTACAATGAGCAGTTCTTC. This codes for CAISVVGSSYNEQFF. This chain links TRBV10-3 with TRBJ2-1; no definite D call. The CDR3 sequence is 15 residues long. Per germline, CDR1 ENHRY and CDR2 SYGVKD. The V and J ends lost 4 bases and 1 base respectively, with 11 bases between them.

The chain links TRBV30 to TRBJ2-7, with TRBD1 identical over 9 bases. The CDR3 totals 17 residues. The germline V gene encodes CDR1 GTSNPN and CDR2 SVGIG (reference sequence). Trimming removed 0 bases from V and 4 bases from J; junction bases left unmatched: 13. For the CDR3, the DNA is TGTGCCTGGAGTGTCTTTTCTCTGGGACAGGGTTTTTACGAGCAGTACTTC. Translating gives CAWSVFSLGQGFYEQYF.